The clone carrying this T cell receptor beta chain was detected many times. Its cognate antigen is unknown. Generation of TCR cDNA used 5'RACE template switching (which added a universal primer site and UMIs). From the 5' RACE reads, TCRdb called clonotypes with MiXCR, one entry per CDR3 protein. The repertoire holds around 310,000 distinct CDR3 sequences, with roughly 9.4% as singletons. This sample was taken from a study of T cells after yellow fever vaccination. Study in general: Where fractions had low cell numbers, libraries were prepared from them with the SMART-Seq v4 Ultra Low Input RNA kit.

Findings and caveats of the study: Weaker, the secondary response peaked sooner, at day 5 versus 15. Repertoires obtained by FACS sorting could include abundant clonotypes that entered as contaminants from the bulk population.

CDR3 length equals 15 residues. J gave up 2 bases and V 3 bases, and 5 bases lay outside the gene matches. Germline CDR1 and CDR2: MNHEY and SMNVEV (reference sequence). The specimen was PBMCs, collected on the day of the first yellow fever vaccination. This chain connects TRBV27 to TRBJ2-3, with 7 bases lining up with TRBD2. This receptor was obtained from a young man who received the YFV17D yellow fever vaccine. The CDR3 spells CASSLGGGLTDTQYF. CDR3 DNA sequence: TGTGCCAGCAGTTTGGGGGGGGGTCTCACAGATACGCAGTATTTT.